Shown below are 16 T cell receptor beta chains from a single sample sequenced in a study of T cell repertoires in cytomegalovirus infection. TCRdb redid the calling of the reads with MiXCR, one entry per CDR3 protein. The sample records under 450,000 distinct CDR3 sequences, just under 35% being singletons. Their recognized antigens are unknown. The sample in question was cultured PBMCs, obtained from culture after CMV antigen stimulation. The receptors were gathered from a human donor in good health (CMV status not recorded). Some clones in this sample may be carry-over from other donors' samples.

This chain links TRBV7-9 with TRBJ2-1, with D uncertain. The V end lost 1 base, the J end lost 5 bases, and 6 bases lay between the germline ends. CDR3 size: 13 residues. Germline V gene data show CDR1 as SEHNR and CDR2 as FQNEAQ (reference sequence). CDR3 residues: CASSLEGDNEQFF. CDR3 in DNA: TGTGCCAGCAGCTTAGAGGGCGACAATGAGCAGTTCTTC.

This clonotype was seen only a few times. This chain connects TRBV6-5 to TRBJ2-1; the match to TRBD2 covers 12 bases. V was pared by 6 bases and J by 1 base, with 4 bases of the junction left unmatched. Germline CDR1 reads MNHEY; CDR2 reads SVGAGI. The CDR3 has 16 amino acids. The CDR3 loop is CASSPLAGGSYNEQFF. CDR3 in DNA: TGTGCCAGCAGCCCCCTAGCGGGAGGGTCCTACAATGAGCAGTTCTTC.

This rearrangement joins TRBV7-2 to TRBJ1-1; no reliable D call. Trimming cost V 3 bases and J 4 bases, with 6 bases left between them. CDR1 and CDR2 from the germline V gene are SGHTA and FQGNSA. CDR3 length: 12 residues. In DNA form, the CDR3 reads TGTGCCAGCAGCTTTGAGACCACTGAAGCTTTCTTT. Translated, it gives CASSFETTEAFF.

This clonotype was observed a few times. The chain recombines TRBV7-8 with TRBJ1-5; D is possibly TRBD1 (6 bases). This CDR3 has 15 amino acids. Deletions cut 5 bases from V and 0 bases from J, with 11 bases between. Germline assignment: CDR1 SGHVS and CDR2 FQNEAQ. The CDR3 sequence: CASSDYRVSNQPQHF. Here the CDR3 DNA reads TGTGCCAGCAGCGACTACAGGGTTAGCAATCAGCCCCAGCATTTT.

This clonotype was detected ten times or more. The chain carries TRBV7-2 and TRBJ1-3; D ambiguous. Trimming took 1 base from V and 4 from J, leaving 8 bases between them. The germline V gene encodes CDR1 SGHTA and CDR2 FQGNSA. The CDR3 has 14 residues. The CDR3, as DNA: TGTGCCAGCAGCTTAGGGTCTACGGGAAACACCATATATTTT. It yields the protein CASSLGSTGNTIYF.

Concerning this clonotype: It may be a read error: a sequence one base away is much more abundant. The V and J genes are TRBV11-2 and TRBJ1-1; no reliable D call. The germline CDR1 and CDR2 sequences are SGHAT and FQNNGV. The CDR3 totals 15 residues. The CDR3 bases are TGTGCCAGCAGCAGCCGCAGGCACCCGAACACTGAAGCTTACTTT. As protein: CASSSRRHPNTEAYF.

In this sample, this clonotype turned up many times. This chain uses TRBV28 with TRBJ2-1; D is undetermined. The ends were cut back, 5 bases at V and 0 bases at J, with 11 bases in the middle. CDR1 is MDHEN, CDR2 SYDVKM, per germline. The CDR3 has 15 residues. CDR3 region: CASSPSTRSYNEQFF. The CDR3 DNA follows: TGTGCCAGCAGTCCGTCAACGCGCTCCTACAATGAGCAGTTCTTC. The complete variable domain, with remaining parts taken from reference TRBV28 and TRBJ2-1, reads DVKVTQSSRYLVKRTGEKVFLECVQDMDHENMFWYRQDPGLGLRLIYFSYDVKMKEKGDIPEGYSVSREKKERFSLILESASTNQTSMYLCASSPSTRSYNEQFFGPGTRLTVL.

The chain is built from TRBV11-2 and TRBJ1-1; tentative D call: TRBD1 (5 bases). CDR1 SGHAT and CDR2 FQNNGV come from the germline V gene. V was trimmed by 7 bases and J by 0 bases, leaving 12 bases between them. The length of the CDR3 is 14 residues. The CDR3 reads CASTAGIMNTEAFF. DNA for the CDR3: TGTGCCAGCACCGCAGGGATAATGAACACTGAAGCTTTCTTT.

In this sample, this clonotype turned up once. This CDR3 is CASSLRQGPVSGANVLTF. DNA of the CDR3: TGTGCCAGCAGTTTACGACAGGGGCCCGTTAGTGGGGCCAACGTCCTGACTTTC. The chain is built from TRBV27 and TRBJ2-6; TRBD1 aligns across 8 bases. The junction had 9 bases not matched to a gene; V was cut back by 2 bases and J by 3 bases. Germline V gene data show CDR1 as MNHEY and CDR2 as SMNVEV (reference sequence). The CDR3 consists of 18 residues.

Comments on this clonotype: The limits of the CDR3 on the DNA are not certain, so only TCRdb's listed CDR3 is given. The chain has TRBV9 and TRBJ2-3; the D call of TRBD1 is as the table states it, not checked on the DNA. Germline CDR1 is SGDLS and CDR2 is YYNGEE. The CDR3 extends over 12 residues, inclusive of both ends. CDR3 sequence: CASSVARGTQYF.

The chain combines TRBV12-5 with TRBJ1-1; D remains ambiguous. The germline V gene has CDR1 LGHNT and CDR2 FRNRAP. The CDR3 totals 14 residues. Trimming took 3 bases from V and 0 from J, leaving 8 bases between them. The CDR3 here is CASGLLGMNTEAFF. CDR3 DNA sequence: TGTGCTAGTGGTTTACTCGGAATGAACACTGAAGCTTTCTTT.

This sequence joins TRBV19 and TRBJ2-3; D possibly corresponds to TRBD2 (5 bases). The V gene's germline CDR1 is LNHDA and CDR2 SQIVND (reference sequence). The CDR3 has 12 amino acids. Trimming took 5 bases from V and 6 from J, leaving 9 bases between them. CDR3 sequence: CASSSIADTQYF. The CDR3 nucleotides are TGTGCCAGTAGTTCCATAGCGGATACGCAGTATTTT.

This clonotype came up once. The V gene is TRBV12-3 or TRBV12-4, the J gene TRBJ2-2; 8 bases line up with TRBD1. CDR3 size: 14 residues. The CDR3 protein is CVFPGQETTGELFF. CDR3 nucleotide sequence: TGTGTCTTTCCGGGACAGGAGACCACCGGGGAGCTGTTTTTT.

This clonotype was found many times. The V call is TRBV7-2, the J call TRBJ1-1, with D possibly being TRBD1 (5 bases). Germline lookup yields CDR1 SGHTA and CDR2 FQGNSA. CDR3 length equals 14 residues. V was clipped by 1 base and J by 2 bases, with 8 bases between them. The CDR3 protein is CASSLGQSNTEAFF. The CDR3 DNA reads as TGTGCCAGCAGCTTAGGACAGTCTAACACTGAAGCTTTCTTT.

This clonotype has a handful of counts. The chain has TRBV11-1 and TRBJ2-5, with D tentatively TRBD1 (6 bases). The CDR3 consists of 15 residues. V was pared by 1 base and J by 7 bases, with 16 bases between. CDR1 is SGHAT, CDR2 FQDESV, per germline (reference sequence). The CDR3, as DNA: TGTGCCAGCAGCTTAGACACCCGGGACAAGGTGACCCAGTACTTC. This gives the protein CASSLDTRDKVTQYF.

This chain uses TRBV20-1 with TRBJ2-7, with 9 bases fitting TRBD2. J lost 0 bases, V lost 7 bases, and 1 base had no gene match. The germline gives CDR1 DFQATT, CDR2 SNEGSKA (reference sequence). The CDR3 covers 12 residues. The CDR3 is CSGTSDSYEQYF. CDR3 in DNA: TGCAGTGGGACTAGCGACTCCTACGAGCAGTACTTC.